This passage covers 6 T cell receptor beta chains from one sample sequenced in a study of shared clonotypes between healthy human individuals. Profiled with immunoSEQ multiplex PCR; TCRdb holds only in-frame clones, not every one. The sample holds over a million clones, approximately 97% seen once. The source material was naive CD4+ T cells sorted from blood. Subset reported: CD45RA+ positively selected. Receptors originate from a man aged 25-40 years in good health.

The chain employs TRBV7-8 and TRBJ1-5; D unclear. The CDR3 sequence is 15 residues long. V was clipped by 1 base and J by 8 bases, with 15 bases between them. CDR1 is SGHVS and CDR2 is FQNEAQ in the germline V gene. Written as DNA, the CDR3 is TGTGCCAGCAGCTTAGAACAAGGTTTCCTCAAGCCCCAGCATTTT. Encoded protein: CASSLEQGFLKPQHF.

The chain carries TRBV28 and TRBJ2-7; no firm D call. The CDR3 totals 14 residues. Trimming shortened V by 2 bases and J by 3 bases, and 11 bases separated the two germline ends. Germline CDR1 is MDHEN and CDR2 is SYDVKM. The CDR3 here is CASSLEAKFYEQYF. The CDR3 region has the DNA TGTGCCAGCAGTTTAGAAGCGAAATTCTACGAGCAGTACTTC.

The chain combines TRBV7-8 with TRBJ2-7; tentative D call: TRBD2 (6 bases). V was pared by 2 bases and J by 3 bases, with 8 bases between. Germline CDR1 is SGHVS and CDR2 is FQNEAQ. This CDR3 is built from 13 residues. The CDR3 loop is CASSLSGGYEQYF. CDR3 DNA sequence: TGTGCCAGCAGCTTATCCGGGGGCTACGAGCAGTACTTC.

Note on this clone: At one end the junction does not follow the germline gene, possibly because of a read error. Here the CDR3 reads CASSLGSLRFHYGYTF. In nucleotides, the CDR3 is TGTGCCAGCAGCCTGGGGTCCTTACGATTCCACTATGGCTACACCTTC. V usage is TRBV5-1 and J usage is TRBJ1-2; D uncertain. This CDR3 region has 16 residues. Germline CDR1 and CDR2: SGHRS and YFSETQ.

The chain links TRBV28 to TRBJ2-1; 10 bases map to TRBD2. The CDR3 runs 15 residues. The trim removed 6 bases at V and 6 bases at J, leaving 8 bases unmatched. The germline gives CDR1 MDHEN, CDR2 SYDVKM. This CDR3 reads CASRESWTSGNEQFF. The CDR3 nucleotides are TGTGCCAGCAGGGAATCTTGGACTAGCGGCAATGAGCAGTTCTTC.

The chain links TRBV7-9 to TRBJ2-7, with a tentative D call TRBD1 (5 bases). The CDR3 totals 14 residues. The V end was cut by 1 base, the J end by 5 bases, with 12 bases between. Germline V lookup: CDR1 SEHNR, CDR2 FQNEAQ (reference sequence). DNA of the CDR3: TGTGCCAGCAGCTTAGGCAGGGAATTCCACGAGCAGTACTTC. Translating it yields CASSLGREFHEQYF.